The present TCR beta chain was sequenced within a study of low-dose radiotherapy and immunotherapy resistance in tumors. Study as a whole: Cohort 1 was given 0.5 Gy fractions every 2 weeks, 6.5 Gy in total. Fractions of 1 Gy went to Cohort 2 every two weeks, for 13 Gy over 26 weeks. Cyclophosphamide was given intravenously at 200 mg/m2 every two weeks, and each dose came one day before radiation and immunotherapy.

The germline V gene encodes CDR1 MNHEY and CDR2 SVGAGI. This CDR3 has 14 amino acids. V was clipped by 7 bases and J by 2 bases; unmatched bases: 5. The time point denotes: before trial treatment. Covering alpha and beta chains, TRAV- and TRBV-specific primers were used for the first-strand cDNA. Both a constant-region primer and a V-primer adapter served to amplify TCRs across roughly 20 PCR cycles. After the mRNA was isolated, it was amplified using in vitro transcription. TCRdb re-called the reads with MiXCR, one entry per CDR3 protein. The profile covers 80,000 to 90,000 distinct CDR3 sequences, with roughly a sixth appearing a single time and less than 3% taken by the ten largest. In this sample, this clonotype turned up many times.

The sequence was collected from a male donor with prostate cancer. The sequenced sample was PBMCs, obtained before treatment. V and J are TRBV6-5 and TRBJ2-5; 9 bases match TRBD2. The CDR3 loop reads CASTPSGEQETQYF. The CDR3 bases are TGTGCCAGCACCCCTAGCGGGGAACAAGAGACCCAGTACTTC.